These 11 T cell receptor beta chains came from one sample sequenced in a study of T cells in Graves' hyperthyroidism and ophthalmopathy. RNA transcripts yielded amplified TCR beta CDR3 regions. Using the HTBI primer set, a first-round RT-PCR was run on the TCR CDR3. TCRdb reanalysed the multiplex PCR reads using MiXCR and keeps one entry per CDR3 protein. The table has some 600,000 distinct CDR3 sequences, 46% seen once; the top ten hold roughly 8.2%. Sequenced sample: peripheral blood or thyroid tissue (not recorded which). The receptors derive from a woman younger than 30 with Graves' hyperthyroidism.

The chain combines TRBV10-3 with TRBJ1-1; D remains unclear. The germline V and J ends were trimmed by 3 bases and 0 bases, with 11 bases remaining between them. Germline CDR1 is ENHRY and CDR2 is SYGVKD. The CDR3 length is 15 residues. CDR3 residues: CAISEVQEMNTEAFF. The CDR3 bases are TGTGCCATCAGTGAAGTTCAGGAGATGAACACTGAAGCTTTCTTT.

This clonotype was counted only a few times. CDR3 in amino acids: CASSEPAGSETQYF. CDR3 nucleotide sequence: TGTGCCAGCAGTGAACCGGCGGGTTCAGAGACCCAGTACTTC. The gene calls are TRBV12-3 or TRBV12-4 and TRBJ2-5, with D possibly TRBD2 on 5 matching bases. The CDR3 has 14 amino acids. V gave up 5 bases and J gave up 4 bases, with 14 bases separating them.

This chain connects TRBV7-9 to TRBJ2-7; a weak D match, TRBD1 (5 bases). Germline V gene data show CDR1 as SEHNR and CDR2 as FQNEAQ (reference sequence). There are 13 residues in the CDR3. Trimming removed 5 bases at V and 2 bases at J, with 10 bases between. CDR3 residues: CASSPRGPYEQYF. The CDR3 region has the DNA TGTGCCAGCAGCCCTAGGGGCCCCTACGAGCAGTACTTC. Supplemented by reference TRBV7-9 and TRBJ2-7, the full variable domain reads DTGVSQNPRHKITKRGQNVTFRCDPISEHNRLYWYRQTLGQGPEFLTYFQNEAQLEKSRLLSDRFSAERPKGSFSTLEIQRTEQGDSAMYLCASSPRGPYEQYFGPGTRLTVT.

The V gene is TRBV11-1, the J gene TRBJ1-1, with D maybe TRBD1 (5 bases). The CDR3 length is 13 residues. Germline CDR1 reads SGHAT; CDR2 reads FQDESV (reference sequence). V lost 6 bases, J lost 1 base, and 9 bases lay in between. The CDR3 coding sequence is TGTGCCAGCAGACATACAGGGAACACTGAAGCTTTCTTT. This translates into CASRHTGNTEAFF.

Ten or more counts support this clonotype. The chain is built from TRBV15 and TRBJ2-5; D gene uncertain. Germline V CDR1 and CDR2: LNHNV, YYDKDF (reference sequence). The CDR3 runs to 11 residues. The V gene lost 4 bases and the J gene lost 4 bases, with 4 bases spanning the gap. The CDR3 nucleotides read TGTGCCACCAGCACGAGAGAGACCCAGTACTTC. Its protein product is CATSTRETQYF.

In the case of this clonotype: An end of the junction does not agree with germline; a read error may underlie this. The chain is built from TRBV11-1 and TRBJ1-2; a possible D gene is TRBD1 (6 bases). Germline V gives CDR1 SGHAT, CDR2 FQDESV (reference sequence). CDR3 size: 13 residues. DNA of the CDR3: TGTACCAGCAGCCTACAGGGCAACTATGGCTACACCTTC. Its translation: CTSSLQGNYGYTF. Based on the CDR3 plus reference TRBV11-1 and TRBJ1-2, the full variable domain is EAEVAQSPRYKITEKSQAVAFWCDPISGHATLYWYRQILGQGPELLVQFQDESVVDDSQLPKDRFSAERLKGVDSTLKIQPAELGDSAMYLCTSSLQGNYGYTFGSGTRLTVV.

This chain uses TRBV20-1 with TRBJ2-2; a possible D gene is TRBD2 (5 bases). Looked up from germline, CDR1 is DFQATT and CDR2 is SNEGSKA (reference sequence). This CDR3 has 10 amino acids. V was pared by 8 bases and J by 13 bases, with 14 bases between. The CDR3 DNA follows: TGCAGTACACCGTCCCGGGGGCTGTTTTTT. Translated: CSTPSRGLFF.

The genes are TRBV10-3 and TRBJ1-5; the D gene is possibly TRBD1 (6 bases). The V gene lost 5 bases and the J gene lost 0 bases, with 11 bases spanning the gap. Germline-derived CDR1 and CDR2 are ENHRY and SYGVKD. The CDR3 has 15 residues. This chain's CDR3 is CAISYYRASNQPQHF. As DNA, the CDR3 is TGTGCCATCAGTTATTACAGGGCTAGCAATCAGCCCCAGCATTTT.

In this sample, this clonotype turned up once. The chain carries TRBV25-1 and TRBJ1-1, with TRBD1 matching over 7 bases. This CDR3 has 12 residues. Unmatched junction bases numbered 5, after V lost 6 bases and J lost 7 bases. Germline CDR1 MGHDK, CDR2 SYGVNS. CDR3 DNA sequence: TGTGCCAGCAGGGGACAGACGATTGAAGCTTTCTTT. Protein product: CASRGQTIEAFF.

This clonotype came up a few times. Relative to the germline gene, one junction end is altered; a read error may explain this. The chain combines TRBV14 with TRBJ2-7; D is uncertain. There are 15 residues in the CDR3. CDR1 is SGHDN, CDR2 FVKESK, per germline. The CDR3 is CANSFDILPSYEQYF. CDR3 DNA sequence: TGTGCCAACAGCTTTGACATACTTCCATCCTACGAGCAGTACTTC.

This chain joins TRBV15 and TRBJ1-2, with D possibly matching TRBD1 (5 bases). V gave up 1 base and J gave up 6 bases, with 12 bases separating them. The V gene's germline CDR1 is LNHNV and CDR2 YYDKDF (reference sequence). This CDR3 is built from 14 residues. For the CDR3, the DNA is TGTGCCACCAGCAGAGGGGGACTGTCGGATGGCTACACCTTC. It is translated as CATSRGGLSDGYTF.